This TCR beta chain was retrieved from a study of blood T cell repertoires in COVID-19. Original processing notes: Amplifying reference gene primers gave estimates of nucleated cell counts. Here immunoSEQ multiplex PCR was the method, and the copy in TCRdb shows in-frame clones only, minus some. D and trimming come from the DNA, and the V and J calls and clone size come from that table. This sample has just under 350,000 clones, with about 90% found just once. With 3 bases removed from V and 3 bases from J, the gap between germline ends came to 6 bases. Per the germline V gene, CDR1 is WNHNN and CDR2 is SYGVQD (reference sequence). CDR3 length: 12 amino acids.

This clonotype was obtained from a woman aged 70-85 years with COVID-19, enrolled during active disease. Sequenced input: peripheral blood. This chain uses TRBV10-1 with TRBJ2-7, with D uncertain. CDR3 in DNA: TGCGCCAGCAGTGACAGGCTCTACGAGCAGTACTTC. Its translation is CASSDRLYEQYF.